The entry below gives a single TCR beta chain sequence along with its context. The antigen is undetermined. Germline loops: CDR1 MGHDK, CDR2 SYGVNS. V gave up 1 base and J gave up 2 bases, with 6 bases separating them. The length of the CDR3 is 13 residues. This sample is part of a study of blood T cells in healthy people across ages. Study results and limitations: Per-million-T-cell TCR beta diversity fell roughly linearly with age.

A second PCR, run for about 6 to 11 cycles, used a sample-barcoded 5' primer plus a J-beta primer mix. Each cDNA molecule received a tag from a template-switch adaptor that had 12 random nucleotides. Each CDR3 protein is one row after TCRdb ran MiXCR on the 5' RACE reads. This table holds 1.5 million to 1.9 million distinct CDR3 sequences, around 40% found once. Each donor had 8 to 10 milliliters of peripheral blood drawn. Each sample yielded at least 5 micrograms of PBMC total RNA. The chain employs TRBV25-1 and TRBJ2-7, with unresolved D. Sequencing was carried out using blood. This sequence originates from a woman in her late teens or twenties in good health. CDR3 amino acids: CASSESITYEQYF. CDR3 DNA sequence: TGTGCCAGCAGTGAATCGATAACCTACGAGCAGTACTTC.